Following are 24 T cell receptor beta chains from one sample sequenced in a study of cytomegalovirus exposure and HLA in healthy donors. In the PCR, 60 Vbeta and 13 Jbeta primers were used. Using immunoSEQ multiplex PCR, the repertoire was profiled, and TCRdb retains in-frame clones only, with some absent. The repertoire holds about 210,000 clones, with less than 90% as singletons. Sequencing input: PBMCs. These receptors came from a woman aged 25 to 39 in good health and CMV-seronegative.

The rearrangement links TRBV5-1 to TRBJ2-1; 7 nucleotides agree with TRBD2. Germline V gene data show CDR1 as SGHRS and CDR2 as YFSETQ. The V segment lost 0 bases and the J segment 9 bases; nucleotides outside the gene matches: 3. There are 13 residues in the CDR3. CDR3 loop: CASSLGDYGEQFF. The CDR3 nucleotides read TGCGCCAGCAGCTTGGGGGACTATGGTGAGCAGTTCTTC. Together with reference TRBV5-1 and TRBJ2-1, the CDR3 gives the full variable domain: KAGVTQTPRYLIKTRGQQVTLSCSPISGHRSVSWYQQTPGQGLQFLFEYFSETQRNKGNFPGRFSGRQFSNSRSEMNVSTLELGDSALYLCASSLGDYGEQFFGPGTRLTVL.

J is TRBJ2-1 and V is TRBV28; D is unclear. The CDR3 is made up of 12 amino acids. Germline CDR1 and CDR2: MDHEN and SYDVKM. Trimming left V 2 bases short and J 7 bases short, with 6 bases between. CDR3 region: CASSLPGNEQFF. In DNA form, the CDR3 reads TGTGCCAGCAGTTTACCCGGGAATGAGCAGTTCTTC. The full variable domain, completed using reference TRBV28 and TRBJ2-1, is DVKVTQSSRYLVKRTGEKVFLECVQDMDHENMFWYRQDPGLGLRLIYFSYDVKMKEKGDIPEGYSVSREKKERFSLILESASTNQTSMYLCASSLPGNEQFFGPGTRLTVL.

The chain couples TRBV6-5 to TRBJ1-5; D not resolved. The V gene lost 6 bases and the J gene lost 6 bases, with 12 bases spanning the gap. The CDR3 contains 13 residues. Germline loops: CDR1 MNHEY, CDR2 SVGAGI. CDR3 in amino acids: CASSGLGGQPQHF. DNA for the CDR3: TGTGCCAGCAGCGGTTTGGGAGGTCAGCCCCAGCATTTT.

The chain links TRBV19 to TRBJ2-7; 8 nucleotides line up with TRBD1. CDR3 size: 15 residues. The J segment lost 2 bases and the V segment lost 3 bases, leaving 6 bases of the junction unmatched. Germline V gene sequence: CDR1 LNHDA, CDR2 SQIVND (reference sequence). For the CDR3, the DNA is TGTGCCAGTAGTATTTCAGGGGGCGCCCCCTACGAGCAGTACTTC. This translates into CASSISGGAPYEQYF. Filled out from reference TRBV19 and TRBJ2-7, the complete variable domain reads DGGITQSPKYLFRKEGQNVTLSCEQNLNHDAMYWYRQDPGQGLRLIYYSQIVNDFQKGDIAEGYSVSREKKESFPLTVTSAQKNPTAFYLCASSISGGAPYEQYFGPGTRLTVT.

This chain connects TRBV5-1 to TRBJ2-1, with 8 bases fitting TRBD2. The V segment lost 0 bases and the J segment 2 bases; nucleotides outside the gene matches: 1. CDR1 SGHRS and CDR2 YFSETQ come from the germline V gene. The CDR3 spans 15 residues. CDR3 sequence: CASSLAGGTYNEQFF. The CDR3 region has the DNA TGCGCCAGCAGCTTGGCGGGGGGGACCTACAATGAGCAGTTCTTC.

The chain uses TRBV2 and TRBJ2-5; D perhaps matches TRBD2 (7 bases). The CDR3 sequence is 13 residues long. Germline V gene data show CDR1 as SNHLY and CDR2 as FYNNEI. V was pared by 10 bases and J by 5 bases, with 17 bases between. CDR3 DNA sequence: TGTGCCACCGGGGGCGGGAGAGGTGAGACCCAGTACTTC. Its protein is CATGGGRGETQYF.

The chain recombines TRBV11-2 with TRBJ1-4; D not resolved. The CDR3 loop spans 14 amino acids. Per the germline V gene, CDR1 is SGHAT and CDR2 is FQNNGV. Trimming took off 4 bases at V and 7 bases at J, with 13 bases between the two ends. The CDR3 spells CASSSLIGTEKLFF. The CDR3 region has the DNA TGTGCCAGCAGCTCCTTAATCGGTACTGAAAAACTGTTTTTT. The entire variable domain, with the rest obtained from reference TRBV11-2 and TRBJ1-4, is as follows: EAGVAQSPRYKIIEKRQSVAFWCNPISGHATLYWYQQILGQGPKLLIQFQNNGVVDDSQLPKDRFSAERLKGVDSTLKIQPAKLEDSAVYLCASSSLIGTEKLFFGSGTQLSVL.

V is TRBV5-4 and J is TRBJ1-1; possibly TRBD1 for D (5 bases). Looked up from germline, CDR1 is SGHNT and CDR2 is YYREEE (reference sequence). The CDR3 covers 16 residues. The ends were cut back, 0 bases at V and 4 bases at J, with 16 bases in the middle. CDR3 sequence: CASSLDQARVITEAFF. CDR3 in DNA: TGTGCCAGCAGCTTGGACCAAGCCAGGGTAATCACTGAAGCTTTCTTT.

This chain connects TRBV27 to TRBJ2-5; 7 bases are a match to TRBD1. The end of the DNA aligns better with TRBJ2-7, so the J call may be wrong. Per germline, CDR1 MNHEY and CDR2 SMNVEV (reference sequence). The CDR3 runs 13 residues. The chain's CDR3 is CASSPGTAYEQYF. DNA for the CDR3: TGTGCCAGCAGTCCCGGGACAGCCTACGAGCAGTACTTC.

The rearrangement uses TRBV11-3 and TRBJ2-7, with D perhaps TRBD2 (6 bases). Trimming pared 0 bases from V and 4 bases from J, leaving 10 bases between. Germline CDR1 SGHNT, CDR2 YENEEA. This CDR3 is built from 14 residues. CDR3 nucleotide sequence: TGTGCCAGCAGCTTAGATCGGGGGAGTTACGAGCAGTACTTC. Amino acids: CASSLDRGSYEQYF.

A single count supports this clone. The rearrangement uses TRBV5-1 and TRBJ1-1; possible D gene TRBD1, 5 bases. Per the germline V gene, CDR1 is SGHRS and CDR2 is YFSETQ. The CDR3 loop spans 13 amino acids. The germline V and J ends were trimmed by 5 bases and 6 bases, with 14 bases remaining between them. CDR3 bases: TGCGCCAGCAGTTCTCAGGGAGGTGCTGAAGCTTTCTTT. Protein sequence: CASSSQGGAEAFF. Looking up the rest from reference TRBV5-1 and TRBJ1-1 gives the full variable domain: KAGVTQTPRYLIKTRGQQVTLSCSPISGHRSVSWYQQTPGQGLQFLFEYFSETQRNKGNFPGRFSGRQFSNSRSEMNVSTLELGDSALYLCASSSQGGAEAFFGQGTRLTVV.

The chain has TRBV7-8 and TRBJ2-7; possible D gene TRBD1, 6 bases. The V end lost 5 bases, the J end lost 2 bases, and 16 bases lay between the germline ends. Germline lookup yields CDR1 SGHVS and CDR2 FQNEAQ. The CDR3 extends over 15 amino acids. CDR3 coding DNA: TGTGCCAGCAGCCCCCGAACCAGGGGCCCCTACGAGCAGTACTTC. This sequence encodes CASSPRTRGPYEQYF.

The J gene is TRBJ2-5, the V gene TRBV5-1; D may be TRBD1 (6 bases). Germline V lookup: CDR1 SGHRS, CDR2 YFSETQ. The CDR3 extends over 13 amino acids. V shed 5 bases and J shed 1 base, with 9 bases lying between them. DNA of the CDR3: TGCGCCAGCAGACGGGACACCCAAGAGACCCAGTACTTC. Protein sequence: CASRRDTQETQYF.

This clone was picked up one time. V usage is TRBV28 and J usage is TRBJ2-5; 9 bases map to TRBD1. The junction had 8 bases not matched to a gene; V was cut back by 5 bases and J by 4 bases. The germline V gene encodes CDR1 MDHEN and CDR2 SYDVKM. The CDR3 consists of 15 residues. The CDR3 nucleotides read TGTGCCAGCAGTCCCGGACAGGGGAGGGGAGAGACCCAGTACTTC. It yields the protein CASSPGQGRGETQYF. Variable domain in full (rest from reference TRBV28 and TRBJ2-5): DVKVTQSSRYLVKRTGEKVFLECVQDMDHENMFWYRQDPGLGLRLIYFSYDVKMKEKGDIPEGYSVSREKKERFSLILESASTNQTSMYLCASSPGQGRGETQYFGPGTRLLVL.

The V call is TRBV11-2, the J call TRBJ2-5; D is perhaps TRBD1 (6 bases). The V gene lost 4 bases and the J gene lost 1 base, with 16 bases spanning the gap. The CDR3 runs to 16 residues. The germline CDR1 and CDR2 sequences are SGHAT and FQNNGV. The CDR3 reads CASSWTLLGAQETQYF. The CDR3 coding sequence is TGTGCCAGCAGCTGGACTCTTTTGGGGGCCCAAGAGACCCAGTACTTC. The complete variable domain, with remaining parts taken from reference TRBV11-2 and TRBJ2-5, reads EAGVAQSPRYKIIEKRQSVAFWCNPISGHATLYWYQQILGQGPKLLIQFQNNGVVDDSQLPKDRFSAERLKGVDSTLKIQPAKLEDSAVYLCASSWTLLGAQETQYFGPGTRLLVL.

The chain has TRBV7-3 and TRBJ2-2; 9 nucleotides align to TRBD2. The CDR3 spans 18 residues. Germline V gene data show CDR1 as SGHTA and CDR2 as FQGTGA. The V segment lost 5 bases and the J segment 1 base; nucleotides outside the gene matches: 11. The CDR3 sequence: CASSLGPPAGGNTGELFF. Here the CDR3 DNA reads TGTGCCAGCAGCCTGGGCCCCCCAGCGGGAGGGAACACCGGGGAGCTGTTTTTT.

V gene TRBV7-9 combines with J gene TRBJ2-5; D call uncertain. The V end lost 1 base, the J end lost 0 bases, and 6 bases lay between the germline ends. The CDR3 spans 14 residues. Germline-derived CDR1 and CDR2 are SEHNR and FQNEAQ (reference sequence). The CDR3 sequence: CASSLGHNQETQYF. The CDR3 bases are TGTGCCAGCAGCTTAGGCCACAACCAAGAGACCCAGTACTTC.

This rearrangement joins TRBV7-9 to TRBJ2-1, with 8 nucleotides matching TRBD2. Trimming cost V 5 bases and J 3 bases; bases outside gene matches: 3. This CDR3 is built from 14 residues. Germline CDR1 SEHNR, CDR2 FQNEAQ (reference sequence). CDR3 amino acids: CASSELADYNEQFF. CDR3 in DNA: TGTGCCAGCAGCGAACTAGCGGACTACAATGAGCAGTTCTTC.

This chain joins TRBV28 and TRBJ1-1; D perhaps matches TRBD1 (6 bases). CDR3 length equals 16 residues. V gave up 2 bases and J gave up 5 bases, with 18 bases separating them. Germline V gene data show CDR1 as MDHEN and CDR2 as SYDVKM. CDR3 sequence (DNA): TGTGCCAGCAGTTTAGGAGTGAACAGGGTAGGAACTGAAGCTTTCTTT. Residues: CASSLGVNRVGTEAFF.

This clone turned up a few times. The CDR3, as DNA: TGTGCCAGCAATTCAAGAGGCAGTGGGGTGGGAGATTATGGCTACACCTTC. The encoded protein is CASNSRGSGVGDYGYTF. J is TRBJ1-2 and V is TRBV28; D unresolved. V gave up 7 bases and J gave up 5 bases, with 26 bases separating them. This CDR3 contains 17 residues. Germline V CDR1 and CDR2: MDHEN, SYDVKM.

The rearrangement joins TRBV18 to TRBJ2-1, with TRBD1 matching over 10 bases. The CDR3 loop spans 17 amino acids. V was pared by 1 base and J by 6 bases, with 9 bases of the junction left unmatched. The germline CDR1 and CDR2 sequences are KGHSH and LQKENI. The CDR3 region has the DNA TGTGCCAGCTCACCACTCTCTGGGACAGGGGTGCGCAATGAGCAGTTCTTC. As protein: CASSPLSGTGVRNEQFF.

The chain's CDR3 is CASSVAAGLAEKLFF. The CDR3 bases are TGTGCCAGCAGCGTAGCCGCAGGGTTAGCTGAAAAACTGTTTTTT. The chain combines TRBV9 with TRBJ1-4; the D gene is possibly TRBD1 (5 bases). The CDR3 consists of 15 residues. Trimming left V 0 bases short and J 7 bases short, with 13 bases between. Germline V CDR1 and CDR2: SGDLS, YYNGEE.

The genes are TRBV6-5 and TRBJ2-1; 7 bases are a match to TRBD2. Unmatched junction bases numbered 5, after V lost 10 bases and J lost 2 bases. Germline values: CDR1 MNHEY, CDR2 SVGAGI. The CDR3 consists of 13 residues. CDR3 bases: TGTGCCACCCGGGACTACACCTACAATGAGCAGTTCTTC. Its protein is CATRDYTYNEQFF.

This chain links TRBV11-3 with TRBJ2-7; D gene uncertain. The CDR3 covers 13 residues. Trimming stripped 0 bases from V and 1 base from J, with 4 bases between. Germline V lookup: CDR1 SGHNT, CDR2 YENEEA. CDR3 region: CASSLDMSYEQYF. The CDR3 nucleotides are TGTGCCAGCAGCTTAGACATGTCCTACGAGCAGTACTTC.